This record looks at one T cell receptor (beta chain) sequence and its context. Its target is not known. This specimen comes from a study of T cell repertoires in cytomegalovirus infection. Study-level findings and limits: HLA-C-restricted, CMV-specific TCR beta clonotypes were dominant ex vivo.

TCRdb re-analysed the reads in MiXCR, keeping a single row per CDR3 protein. The sample shows 680,000 or so distinct CDR3 sequences, 35% of them seen only once. The CDR3 spans 15 residues. Germline assignment: CDR1 SGHRS and CDR2 YFSETQ. Between the trimmed V and J ends, which lost 4 bases and 4 bases, there was a span of 17 bases. The V gene is TRBV5-1, the J gene TRBJ1-1; no definite D call. The clonotype originates from a human donor in good health (CMV status not recorded). Some clones in this sample may be carry-over from other donors' samples. The sequenced material came from PBMCs. In DNA form, the CDR3 reads TGCGCCAGCAGCCCATGGACGGGCGCTTCCACTGAAGCTTTCTTT. Translating it yields CASSPWTGASTEAFF.